The 20 T cell receptor beta chains below all came from one sample that was sequenced in a study of T cells in Graves' hyperthyroidism and ophthalmopathy. The investigators amplified TCR beta CDR3 regions from RNA transcripts. Carried out on the TCR CDR3, a first-round RT-PCR used the HTBI primer set. TCRdb passed the multiplex PCR reads through MiXCR, listing each CDR3 protein once. The sample lists around 530,000 distinct CDR3 sequences, more than 15% occurring once. Sequencing used blood. All receptors derive from a young woman with Graves' ophthalmopathy.

V and J are TRBV20-1 and TRBJ1-6; maybe TRBD1 (5 bases). The ends were cut back, 6 bases at V and 5 bases at J, with 17 bases in the middle. The CDR3 totals 15 residues. The V gene's germline CDR1 is DFQATT and CDR2 SNEGSKA (reference sequence). CDR3 amino acids: CSAEAAGSNNSPLHF. The CDR3 bases are TGCAGTGCGGAAGCGGCAGGGTCAAATAATTCACCCCTCCACTTT.

A remark on this clonotype: A read error may account for a junction end that differs from germline. This chain uses TRBV7-2 with TRBJ2-5; D perhaps matches TRBD2 (5 bases). The CDR3 is made up of 15 amino acids. Per germline, CDR1 SGHTA and CDR2 FQGNSA. Here the CDR3 reads CATSEGGQAQETEYF. The CDR3 coding sequence is TGTGCCACCAGTGAAGGCGGGCAGGCCCAAGAGACCGAGTACTTC.

The rearrangement joins TRBV4-1 to TRBJ1-1; 7 positions agree with TRBD1. Germline lookup yields CDR1 MGHRA and CDR2 YSYEKL. The CDR3 covers 16 residues. Germline trimming cut 1 base from V and 4 bases from J; bases unmatched to any gene: 9. The CDR3 nucleotides are TGCGCCAGCAGCCAAGGCCCGGGACAGTTGATCACTGAAGCTTTCTTT. It codes for CASSQGPGQLITEAFF.

The gene calls are TRBV5-8 and TRBJ1-2; 9 bases map to TRBD1. The CDR3 spans 14 residues. The ends lost 3 bases at V and 6 bases at J; junction bases unmatched: 6. CDR1 and CDR2 from the germline V gene are SGHTS and YDEGEE. CDR3 sequence (DNA): TGTGCCAGCAGCTCTACCGGGACAGGGAATGGCTACACCTTC. Its translation: CASSSTGTGNGYTF.

This clonotype was counted between two and nine times. Written as DNA, the CDR3 is TGTGCCAGCAGCTTAGGGTCGGACACTGAAGCTTTCTTT. This sequence encodes CASSLGSDTEAFF. V gene TRBV7-3 combines with J gene TRBJ1-1; no clear D gene. The CDR3 has 13 residues. The germline V and J ends were trimmed by 2 bases and 3 bases, with 7 bases remaining between them. CDR1 is SGHTA and CDR2 is FQGTGA in the germline V gene.

The table lists this clonotype with a few counts. The genes are TRBV15 and TRBJ1-5; D ambiguous. Per germline, CDR1 LNHNV and CDR2 YYDKDF (reference sequence). The V and J ends lost 5 bases and 1 base respectively, with 9 bases between them. CDR3 length: 14 residues. CDR3 residues: CATSAGWSNQPQHF. The CDR3 bases are TGTGCCACCAGCGCCGGGTGGAGCAATCAGCCCCAGCATTTT. The full variable domain, rest sourced from reference TRBV15 and TRBJ1-5, is DAMVIQNPRYQVTQFGKPVTLSCSQTLNHNVMYWYQQKSSQAPKLLFHYYDKDFNNEADTPDNFQSRRPNTSFCFLDIRSPGLGDTAMYLCATSAGWSNQPQHFGDGTRLSIL.

Many counts were recorded for this clonotype. The chain has TRBV30 and TRBJ1-1; a possible D gene is TRBD1 (5 bases). Trimming pared 8 bases from V and 7 bases from J, leaving 17 bases between. Germline CDR1 and CDR2: GTSNPN and SVGIG (reference sequence). This CDR3 has 12 residues. The CDR3 sequence is CASYMGVDEAFF. In DNA form, the CDR3 reads TGTGCCAGCTACATGGGGGTGGATGAAGCTTTCTTT.

This sequence joins TRBV9 and TRBJ1-1; 7 nucleotides match TRBD1. After removal of 1 base from V and 8 bases from J, the junction contained 5 bases not matched to a gene. The CDR3 covers 13 residues. Per germline, CDR1 SGDLS and CDR2 YYNGEE. The CDR3 nucleotides are TGTGCCAGCAGCGTAACATCCAGGGGGGAAGCTTTCTTT. This codes for CASSVTSRGEAFF.

The chain joins TRBV13 to TRBJ2-7; TRBD2 matches at 8 bases. This CDR3 contains 16 residues. J was trimmed by 0 bases and V by 5 bases; bases with no gene match: 9. Germline-derived CDR1 and CDR2 are PRHDT and FYEKMQ (reference sequence). As DNA, the CDR3 is TGTGCCAGCAGCACGACGACTAGCGCGAGCTCCTACGAGCAGTACTTC. It encodes CASSTTTSASSYEQYF.

This clonotype showed up many times. The chain carries TRBV28 and TRBJ2-3, with unresolved D. CDR3 length: 14 residues. CDR1 is MDHEN and CDR2 is SYDVKM in the germline V gene. V gave up 4 bases and J gave up 7 bases, with 15 bases separating them. The CDR3, as DNA: TGTGCCAGCAGTTCCCCCCCGGTCTCGAATACGCAGTATTTT. Amino acids: CASSSPPVSNTQYF.

This clonotype was observed at least ten times. The rearrangement links TRBV7-9 to TRBJ2-5; D not certain. The germline V gene has CDR1 SEHNR and CDR2 FQNEAQ (reference sequence). The CDR3 is made up of 15 amino acids. Between the trimmed V and J ends, which lost 4 bases and 5 bases, there was a span of 17 bases. The CDR3 DNA reads as TGTGCCAGCAGCTCCCCCCGGCCCATGGAGGAGACCCAGTACTTC. Its protein product is CASSSPRPMEETQYF.

This clonotype was detected a few times. The chain uses TRBV6-2 or TRBV6-3 and TRBJ2-5, with D uncertain. The CDR3 length is 13 residues. Trimming cost V 5 bases and J 6 bases, with 13 bases left between them. Germline CDR1 reads MNHEY; CDR2 reads SVGEGT. CDR3 sequence reads: CASSPQPQKTQYF. In DNA form, the CDR3 reads TGTGCCAGCAGTCCCCAGCCCCAGAAGACCCAGTACTTC.

This clonotype has a handful of counts. The genes are TRBV5-8 and TRBJ2-5; 7 bases align to TRBD2. The V segment lost 3 bases and the J segment 7 bases; nucleotides outside the gene matches: 9. The CDR3 is 14 residues long. The germline gives CDR1 SGHTS, CDR2 YDEGEE. The CDR3 nucleotides read TGTGCCAGCAGCTGGGACTATGATAAGTGGACCCAGTACTTC. Its protein product is CASSWDYDKWTQYF.

In its sample, this clonotype was seen many times. The chain has TRBV27 and TRBJ2-7; 8 bases map to TRBD1. The CDR3 has 17 residues. Germline-derived CDR1 and CDR2 are MNHEY and SMNVEV (reference sequence). The trim removed 2 bases at V and 6 bases at J, leaving 15 bases unmatched. CDR3: CASSLSPLTGVPLEQYF. Here the CDR3 DNA reads TGTGCCAGCAGTTTAAGCCCCTTGACAGGGGTCCCCCTCGAGCAGTACTTC.

This clonotype was seen a handful of times. This chain joins TRBV19 and TRBJ1-1, with D unclear. V dropped 6 bases and J dropped 2 bases, with 10 bases sitting between them. Germline V gene sequence: CDR1 LNHDA, CDR2 SQIVND (reference sequence). The CDR3 length is 13 residues. CDR3 in DNA: TGTGCCAGTAGCCCAAATCTCAACACTGAAGCTTTCTTT. It specifies CASSPNLNTEAFF.

This chain links TRBV7-3 with TRBJ1-4; 7 positions match TRBD1. Losses at the gene ends were 3 bases for V and 5 bases for J; bases not matched to a gene: 9. CDR3 length: 16 residues. From germline, CDR1 is SGHTA and CDR2 FQGTGA. The CDR3 here is CASSLFMGQLNEKLFF. The CDR3, as DNA: TGTGCCAGCAGCTTGTTTATGGGACAGCTAAATGAAAAACTGTTTTTT. The complete variable domain, with remaining parts taken from reference TRBV7-3 and TRBJ1-4, reads GAGVSQTPSNKVTEKGKYVELRCDPISGHTALYWYRQSLGQGPEFLIYFQGTGAADDSGLPNDRFFAVRPEGSVSTLKIQRTERGDSAVYLCASSLFMGQLNEKLFFGSGTQLSVL.

Only a few counts were recorded for this clonotype. V and J are TRBV18 and TRBJ2-2; 8 nucleotides align to TRBD2. The CDR3 is 16 amino acids. Trimming removed 0 bases from V and 4 bases from J; junction bases left unmatched: 4. The V gene's germline CDR1 is KGHSH and CDR2 LQKENI. CDR3 DNA sequence: TGTGCCAGCTCACCACCGGCGGGAGGTGGCACCGGGGAGCTGTTTTTT. Translated, it gives CASSPPAGGGTGELFF.

This clonotype appeared many times. The chain employs TRBV3-1 and TRBJ2-2; the D is unclear. Germline CDR1 and CDR2: LGHDT and YNNKEL (reference sequence). Trimming stripped 2 bases from V and 4 bases from J, with 14 bases between. The CDR3 consists of 16 residues. CDR3 coding DNA: TGTGCCAGCAGCCAAAGGACCCCTTATACCACCGGGGAGCTGTTTTTT. Translation: CASSQRTPYTTGELFF.

This clonotype was counted at least ten times. The CDR3 DNA sequence: TGCGCCAGCAGCTTGGAAACAGCCGAACATCCTATTACTGAAGCTTTCTTT. It translates to CASSLETAEHPITEAFF. The rearrangement uses TRBV5-1 and TRBJ1-1; D is unresolved. The V gene's germline CDR1 is SGHRS and CDR2 YFSETQ. V was cut by 0 bases and J by 5 bases, with 20 bases left in between. There are 17 residues in the CDR3. Full variable domain (remainder filled in from reference TRBV5-1 and TRBJ1-1): KAGVTQTPRYLIKTRGQQVTLSCSPISGHRSVSWYQQTPGQGLQFLFEYFSETQRNKGNFPGRFSGRQFSNSRSEMNVSTLELGDSALYLCASSLETAEHPITEAFFGQGTRLTVV.

This clonotype was counted at least ten times. The chain links TRBV3-1 to TRBJ1-1; TRBD1 matches at 7 bases. The CDR3 has 16 residues. J gave up 0 bases and V 2 bases, and 6 bases lay outside the gene matches. The V gene's germline CDR1 is LGHDT and CDR2 YNNKEL (reference sequence). CDR3 in DNA: TGTGCCAGCAGCCAAACCTTCAGGGGGTTGAACACTGAAGCTTTCTTT. Translating gives CASSQTFRGLNTEAFF.